The 24 T cell receptor beta chains given below trace back to one sample, sequenced in a study of blood T cell repertoires in COVID-19. The method was immunoSEQ multiplex PCR; TCRdb's version includes in-frame clones alone and lacks a portion of them. This sample has approximately 160,000 clones, with around 80% found just once. The sequenced sample consisted of peripheral blood. Source of these receptors: a man aged 60-69 years with acute or convalescent COVID-19.

The gene calls are TRBV2 and TRBJ2-7; 10 bases align to TRBD1. Germline CDR1 reads SNHLY; CDR2 reads FYNNEI. V lost 7 bases, J lost 5 bases, and 5 bases stayed unmatched. CDR3 size: 13 residues. The CDR3 nucleotides are TGTGCCAGCAAAAGGGACAGGGGACACGAGCAGTACTTC. Translating it yields CASKRDRGHEQYF.

The V gene is TRBV30, the J gene TRBJ2-3, with a possible D match to TRBD2 (6 bases). Trimming took off 2 bases at V and 0 bases at J, with 9 bases between the two ends. Germline loops: CDR1 GTSNPN, CDR2 SVGIG (reference sequence). The CDR3 sequence is 14 residues long. Here the CDR3 reads CAWSWGDSTDTQYF. The CDR3 region has the DNA TGTGCCTGGAGTTGGGGGGACAGCACAGATACGCAGTATTTT.

The gene calls are TRBV23-1 and TRBJ1-2; D not certain. TRBV23-1 belongs to the ORF category, with a function that is uncertain. The CDR3 is made up of 15 amino acids. V shed 8 bases and J shed 0 bases, with 16 bases lying between them. The DNA of the CDR3 is TGCGCCAGCCCTCCCGTAGGCGGGCCTAACTATGGCTACACCTTC. Its protein is CASPPVGGPNYGYTF.

The V gene is TRBV19, the J gene TRBJ2-5; tentatively, D is TRBD1 (6 bases). CDR3 length: 15 residues. V lost 0 bases to trimming and J lost 5 bases, with 13 bases between them. In germline, CDR1 is LNHDA, CDR2 SQIVND (reference sequence). In DNA, the CDR3 is TGTGCCAGTAGTATAGACCCCGGACAGATGGAGACCCAGTACTTC. Translating gives CASSIDPGQMETQYF.

V is TRBV5-1 and J is TRBJ2-7, with D perhaps matching TRBD1 (5 bases). The CDR3 covers 12 residues. Trimming took off 4 bases at V and 9 bases at J, with 14 bases between the two ends. CDR1 and CDR2 from the germline V gene are SGHRS and YFSETQ. This CDR3 is CASSPDIRRQYF. CDR3 coding DNA: TGCGCCAGCAGCCCGGACATCCGGCGGCAGTACTTC.

This chain joins TRBV29-1 and TRBJ2-2; tentatively, D is TRBD2 (5 bases). Germline V CDR1 and CDR2: SQVTM, ANQGSEA. The CDR3 runs to 14 residues. Trimming stripped 3 bases from V and 4 bases from J, with 12 bases between. Here the CDR3 reads CSVEGGQTTGELFF. CDR3 nucleotide sequence: TGCAGCGTTGAGGGCGGGCAGACCACCGGGGAGCTGTTTTTT.

This chain uses TRBV7-2 with TRBJ2-1; D is ambiguous. Germline V gives CDR1 SGHTA, CDR2 FQGNSA. The CDR3 extends over 13 amino acids. Trimming removed 3 bases from V and 10 bases from J, with 13 bases in between. This CDR3 reads CASSFFRGGEQFF. DNA of the CDR3: TGTGCCAGCAGCTTTTTTAGAGGTGGCGAGCAGTTCTTC.

V is TRBV6-5 and J is TRBJ1-1; tentatively, D is TRBD1 (5 bases). The V gene lost 2 bases and the J gene lost 3 bases, with 10 bases spanning the gap. Germline CDR1 MNHEY, CDR2 SVGAGI. The CDR3 spans 14 residues. The CDR3 is CASSYGGGDTEAFF. DNA for the CDR3: TGTGCCAGCAGTTACGGGGGAGGGGACACTGAAGCTTTCTTT.

The chain uses TRBV5-1 and TRBJ1-1; 9 nucleotides line up with TRBD1. After removal of 2 bases from V and 4 bases from J, the junction contained 3 bases not matched to a gene. The V gene's germline CDR1 is SGHRS and CDR2 YFSETQ. The CDR3 sequence is 14 residues long. The CDR3 spells CASSFQTGGTEAFF. The CDR3 DNA follows: TGCGCCAGCAGCTTCCAGACAGGGGGCACTGAAGCTTTCTTT.

The chain uses TRBV28 and TRBJ1-2, with 9 bases fitting TRBD1. The CDR3 spans 15 residues. Germline V lookup: CDR1 MDHEN, CDR2 SYDVKM. The V segment lost 6 bases and the J segment 4 bases; nucleotides outside the gene matches: 9. This chain's CDR3 is CASRPITGGAYGYTF. The CDR3 region has the DNA TGTGCCAGCAGACCCATCACAGGGGGCGCCTATGGCTACACCTTC.

The chain uses TRBV9 and TRBJ1-3; weak D call: TRBD1 (6 bases). The CDR3 runs to 15 residues. The germline gives CDR1 SGDLS, CDR2 YYNGEE. V gave up 4 bases and J gave up 1 base, with 12 bases separating them. The CDR3 bases are TGTGCCAGCAGCTCTTGGACAGATTCTGGAAACACCATATATTTT. It encodes CASSSWTDSGNTIYF.

V gene TRBV3-1 (or the pseudogene TRBV3-2) combines with J gene TRBJ2-5; no clear D gene. The CDR3 runs 13 residues. Trimming took off 4 bases at V and 4 bases at J, with 10 bases between the two ends. Germline V gives CDR1 LGHDT, CDR2 YNNKEL (reference sequence). CDR3 sequence: CASSRGNTETQYF. Written as DNA, the CDR3 is TGTGCCAGCAGCCGCGGCAATACAGAGACCCAGTACTTC.

This clone was observed a handful of times. The CDR3 nucleotides read TGTGCCAGCAGTTTCCGCCTAGACACTGAAGCTTTCTTT. Translated, it gives CASSFRLDTEAFF. The chain carries TRBV12-3 or TRBV12-4 and TRBJ1-1; D not resolved. The CDR3 totals 13 residues. Trimming removed 3 bases at V and 3 bases at J, with 8 bases between.

J is TRBJ1-2 and V is TRBV24-1; D may be TRBD1 (6 bases). Germline loops: CDR1 KGHDR, CDR2 SFDVKD. CDR3 length: 16 amino acids. V was pared by 3 bases and J by 8 bases, with 21 bases between. The CDR3 protein is CATSDMSKGVVGGYTF. CDR3 coding DNA: TGTGCCACCAGTGATATGTCAAAGGGGGTGGTCGGGGGCTACACCTTC.

This rearrangement joins TRBV6-5 to TRBJ2-5; D unresolved. Between the trimmed V and J ends, which lost 5 bases and 5 bases, there was a span of 9 bases. Germline CDR1 and CDR2: MNHEY and SVGAGI. This CDR3 has 12 amino acids. The CDR3 here is CASSRLGETQYF. In DNA, the CDR3 is TGTGCCAGCAGTAGACTTGGTGAGACCCAGTACTTC.

The chain links TRBV18 to TRBJ2-7; TRBD1 aligns across 7 bases. There are 14 residues in the CDR3. Germline loops: CDR1 KGHSH, CDR2 LQKENI. Trimming removed 3 bases from V and 3 bases from J; junction bases left unmatched: 5. The CDR3, as DNA: TGTGCCAGCTCACCCCGGGACAGCCGCTACGAGCAGTACTTC. It yields the protein CASSPRDSRYEQYF.

The chain carries TRBV29-1 and TRBJ2-7; 8 nucleotides line up with TRBD1. The CDR3 loop spans 13 amino acids. Losses at the gene ends were 6 bases for V and 3 bases for J; bases not matched to a gene: 7. Germline V gives CDR1 SQVTM, CDR2 ANQGSEA. The CDR3 DNA is TGCAGCGTCGAGGACAGGGTGGGCTACGAGCAGTACTTC. Translating it yields CSVEDRVGYEQYF.

The rearrangement links TRBV6-1 to TRBJ2-3; 9 bases match TRBD2. After removal of 3 bases from V and 3 bases from J, the junction contained 13 bases not matched to a gene. The CDR3 spans 18 residues. Germline V CDR1 and CDR2: MNHNS, SASEGT. CDR3 amino acids: CASSDPRRRGGATDTQYF. The CDR3 DNA follows: TGTGCCAGCAGTGACCCCCGACGGCGCGGGGGGGCAACAGATACGCAGTATTTT.

The chain is built from TRBV19 and TRBJ1-5; 8 positions agree with TRBD1. Germline values: CDR1 LNHDA, CDR2 SQIVND (reference sequence). V was clipped by 2 bases and J by 1 base; unmatched bases: 7. The CDR3 consists of 17 residues. The CDR3 spells CASSIMTGVKSNQPQHF. The CDR3 DNA is TGTGCCAGTAGTATAATGACAGGGGTAAAGAGCAATCAGCCCCAGCATTTT. The variable domain in full, completed from reference TRBV19 and TRBJ1-5, reads DGGITQSPKYLFRKEGQNVTLSCEQNLNHDAMYWYRQDPGQGLRLIYYSQIVNDFQKGDIAEGYSVSREKKESFPLTVTSAQKNPTAFYLCASSIMTGVKSNQPQHFGDGTRLSIL.

This clone was counted a single time. The rearrangement uses TRBV2 and TRBJ1-2, with a possible D match to TRBD1 (5 bases). CDR3 size: 13 residues. Trimming shortened V by 3 bases and J by 7 bases, and 12 bases separated the two germline ends. Germline V CDR1 and CDR2: SNHLY, FYNNEI. CDR3 sequence: CASSEGRAAGYTF. Written as DNA, the CDR3 is TGTGCCAGCAGTGAGGGCAGGGCCGCTGGCTACACCTTC. The full variable domain, its missing parts supplied by reference TRBV2 and TRBJ1-2, is EPEVTQTPSHQVTQMGQEVILRCVPISNHLYFYWYRQILGQKVEFLVSFYNNEISEKSEIFDDQFSVERPDGSNFTLKIRSTKLEDSAMYFCASSEGRAAGYTFGSGTRLTVV.

This clone was detected only a few times. V is TRBV2 and J is TRBJ2-7; possible D gene TRBD2, 7 bases. CDR3 length: 14 residues. The germline V gene has CDR1 SNHLY and CDR2 FYNNEI. Trimming took off 8 bases at V and 4 bases at J, with 18 bases between the two ends. The CDR3 sequence is CASSPTGGSYEQYF. Here the CDR3 DNA reads TGTGCCAGCTCGCCAACGGGGGGCTCGTACGAGCAGTACTTC.

A note on this clone: One end of the junction varies from germline; a read error may be responsible. V is TRBV6-1 and J is TRBJ1-1; D is perhaps TRBD1 (5 bases). The CDR3 totals 12 residues. CDR1 is MNHNS, CDR2 SASEGT, per germline. CDR3 region: CASGEDRYEAFF. Here the CDR3 DNA reads TGTGCCAGCGGTGAAGACAGATATGAAGCTTTCTTT.

The V and J genes are TRBV9 and TRBJ2-5; D perhaps matches TRBD2 (7 bases). The CDR3 totals 15 residues. The V end lost 2 bases, the J end lost 4 bases, and 15 bases lay between the germline ends. Germline V CDR1 and CDR2: SGDLS, YYNGEE. The CDR3 loop reads CASSVFGGLGETQYF. CDR3 DNA: TGTGCCAGCAGCGTCTTCGGGGGGCTCGGAGAGACCCAGTACTTC.

The rearrangement uses TRBV30 and TRBJ1-1, with a possible D match to TRBD1 (6 bases). This CDR3 region has 14 residues. Deletions cut 4 bases from V and 5 bases from J, with 17 bases between. Germline values: CDR1 GTSNPN, CDR2 SVGIG (reference sequence). CDR3 coding DNA: TGTGCCTGGAAAGTAGGGAGCAGGGGAACTGAAGCTTTCTTT. Its translation is CAWKVGSRGTEAFF.